This T cell receptor beta chain comes out of a study of a mutant IDH1 vaccine in newly diagnosed glioma. Overall study context: Pretreatment consisted of radiotherapy, temozolomide, or both, with most receiving both.

V was clipped by 5 bases and J by 4 bases, with 14 bases between them. The germline V gene encodes CDR1 GTSNPN and CDR2 SVGIG (reference sequence). The CDR3 covers 13 residues. Described time point: week 47, end of study. Each vaccine dose was 300 ug of mutant IDH1 20-mer peptide, with topical imiquimod. This clone was detected once. The antigen remains undetermined. TCRdb's table, derived via immunoSEQ multiplex PCR, lists solely in-frame clones and lacks some. In the table there are 75,000 to 95,000 clones, under 90% of which are singletons. The chain links TRBV30 to TRBJ2-5; weak D call: TRBD2 (6 bases). This sequence was found in a woman in her fifties or sixties with glioma. The sample was PBMCs, taken from a glioma patient whose treatment included an IDH1 peptide vaccine. CDR3 loop: CAWAYGGRETQYF. Written as DNA, the CDR3 is TGTGCCTGGGCCTACGGGGGACGAGAGACCCAGTACTTC.